Presented here are 15 T cell receptor beta chains from one specimen sequenced in a study of patients and donors after allogeneic stem cell transplantation. Each CDR3 protein is one row after TCRdb ran MiXCR on the RT-PCR reads. The sample includes approximately 90,000 distinct CDR3 sequences, 5% of them seen just once. Material for sequencing was blood, either unsorted or a sorted T cell fraction (not recorded which). The receptor set was obtained from a human donor who was either an allogeneic HSCT recipient or a stem cell or donor lymphocyte infusion donor (not recorded which). It is not recorded whose cells these are; they may come from a transplant donor.

This clonotype was picked up a small number of times. The chain links TRBV11-3 to TRBJ2-1, with 8 bases that match TRBD2. Trimming cost V 4 bases and J 3 bases; bases outside gene matches: 5. The CDR3 contains 15 residues. Germline CDR1 SGHNT, CDR2 YENEEA. The CDR3 region has the DNA TGTGCCAGCAGCTCCGCGAGCGGGGGCTACAATGAGCAGTTCTTC. Translated, it gives CASSSASGGYNEQFF.

The rearrangement joins TRBV11-2 to TRBJ2-3; 8 nucleotides line up with TRBD2. V trimming: 2 bases; J trimming: 1 base; junction bases outside the gene matches: 14. CDR3 size: 19 residues. CDR1 is SGHAT and CDR2 is FQNNGV in the germline V gene. CDR3 DNA: TGTGCCAGCAGCTTATATCGGCCGGGACTAGGTGGGGGCACAGATACGCAGTATTTT. It yields the protein CASSLYRPGLGGGTDTQYF.

The sample holds many counts of this clonotype. V usage is TRBV20-1 and J usage is TRBJ2-3, with TRBD2 matching over 10 bases. Trimming took 0 bases from V and 8 from J; bases not matched to a gene: 5. The CDR3 is made up of 14 amino acids. CDR1 and CDR2 from the germline V gene are DFQATT and SNEGSKA (reference sequence). CDR3 sequence: CSARDGAGGGTQYF. In nucleotides, the CDR3 is TGCAGTGCTAGAGATGGAGCGGGAGGGGGTACGCAGTATTTT.

In nucleotides, the CDR3 is TGTGCCAGCAGCTCAGGTTTCCAGGGCTATGGCTACACCTTC. Amino acids: CASSSGFQGYGYTF. The V call is TRBV7-9, the J call TRBJ1-2, with D tentatively TRBD1 (5 bases). The V gene lost 4 bases and the J gene lost 4 bases, with 13 bases spanning the gap. This CDR3 has 14 amino acids. CDR1 and CDR2 (germline): SEHNR, FQNEAQ (reference sequence).

At least ten counts were recorded for this clonotype. This chain links TRBV12-3 or TRBV12-4 with TRBJ1-1; TRBD1 agrees at 8 bases. The V segment lost 5 bases and the J segment 11 bases; nucleotides outside the gene matches: 7. The CDR3 is made up of 12 amino acids. The CDR3 DNA sequence: TGTGCCAGCAGTCCTGGACAGGGAAGGGCTTTCTTT. Residues: CASSPGQGRAFF.

This clonotype has ten or more counts. The chain is built from TRBV20-1 and TRBJ2-1, with a weak D call TRBD2 (6 bases). Germline V CDR1 and CDR2: DFQATT, SNEGSKA (reference sequence). Trimming took off 6 bases at V and 4 bases at J, with 10 bases between the two ends. CDR3 length: 12 amino acids. The CDR3 nucleotides are TGCAGTGCGGGGGACTTTTACAATGAGCAGTTCTTC. Its translation is CSAGDFYNEQFF.

In its sample, this clonotype was seen many times. The rearrangement uses TRBV27 and TRBJ2-3; 10 bases map to TRBD2. The germline V gene encodes CDR1 MNHEY and CDR2 SMNVEV (reference sequence). With V trimmed by 7 bases and J by 4 bases, 2 bases remained unmatched. The CDR3 is 13 residues long. This CDR3 reads CASTLAGADTQYF. CDR3 DNA: TGTGCCAGCACTCTAGCGGGAGCAGATACGCAGTATTTT.

This clonotype occurred many times. The genes are TRBV29-1 and TRBJ2-1; D not certain. Germline assignment: CDR1 SQVTM and CDR2 ANQGSEA. This CDR3 spans 12 amino acids. With 2 bases removed from V and 8 bases from J, the gap between germline ends came to 10 bases. CDR3 loop: CSVEYLPHEQFF. In nucleotides, the CDR3 is TGCAGCGTTGAATATCTACCCCATGAGCAGTTCTTC.

The chain is built from TRBV28 and TRBJ2-1; 9 bases line up with TRBD2. CDR3 length: 17 residues. Germline lookup yields CDR1 MDHEN and CDR2 SYDVKM. CDR3 bases: TGTGCTACGGCAGACTTTCCTAGCGGGGCCCGAAGCAATGAGCAGTTCTTC. Protein sequence: CATADFPSGARSNEQFF.

The V gene is TRBV28, the J gene TRBJ1-1, with D tentatively TRBD1 (5 bases). Trimming took off 4 bases at V and 4 bases at J, with 16 bases between the two ends. This CDR3 is built from 15 residues. Looked up from germline, CDR1 is MDHEN and CDR2 is SYDVKM. DNA of the CDR3: TGTGCCAGCAGTTCACCCCGGGACGTGGGCACTGAAGCTTTCTTT. Translating it yields CASSSPRDVGTEAFF.

In this sample, this clonotype turned up many times. J is TRBJ1-2 and V is TRBV5-1, with 11 bases identical to TRBD1. V dropped 3 bases and J dropped 8; count of bases not matched to a gene: 9. The CDR3 extends over 15 amino acids. Germline V lookup: CDR1 SGHRS, CDR2 YFSETQ. The DNA of the CDR3 is TGCGCCAGCAGCTACTCCGGACAGGGGGCGCGGGGCTACACCTTC. It codes for CASSYSGQGARGYTF.

This clonotype was recorded at least ten times. The chain is built from TRBV20-1 and TRBJ2-5; 8 nucleotides match TRBD2. This CDR3 is built from 14 residues. Germline V CDR1 and CDR2: DFQATT, SNEGSKA (reference sequence). The V segment lost 6 bases and the J segment 1 base; nucleotides outside the gene matches: 7. The CDR3 sequence is CSATDSGAQETQYF. In DNA, the CDR3 is TGCAGTGCGACCGATAGCGGGGCCCAAGAGACCCAGTACTTC.

A few counts support this clonotype. The CDR3 loop reads CSAEREGRTGELFF. The CDR3 region has the DNA TGCAGTGCTGAGCGGGAGGGCCGCACCGGGGAGCTGTTTTTT. This chain links TRBV20-1 with TRBJ2-2; 10 nucleotides align to TRBD2. V lost 5 bases, J lost 4 bases, and 4 bases stayed unmatched. The length of the CDR3 is 14 residues. CDR1 and CDR2 (germline): DFQATT, SNEGSKA (reference sequence).

This clonotype appeared many times. The chain couples TRBV2 to TRBJ1-1; TRBD1 is a possible D gene (6 bases). CDR1 SNHLY and CDR2 FYNNEI come from the germline V gene. This CDR3 contains 15 residues. Trimming cost V 6 bases and J 0 bases, with 14 bases left between them. This CDR3 is CASRGGEGVNTEAFF. CDR3 bases: TGTGCCAGCAGAGGGGGTGAGGGAGTGAACACTGAAGCTTTCTTT.

This clonotype was found many times. The chain joins TRBV5-1 to TRBJ1-6; D perhaps matches TRBD1 (5 bases). The CDR3 covers 15 residues. V was trimmed by 0 bases and J by 7 bases, leaving 11 bases between them. Germline V CDR1 and CDR2: SGHRS, YFSETQ. The DNA for the CDR3 is TGCGCCAGCAGCTTGGAACAGGCCCAAAATTCACCCCTCCACTTT. Residues: CASSLEQAQNSPLHF.